This is a list of T cell receptor beta chains from one sample in a study of T-cell memory formation after mild COVID-19. Using its own MiXCR run on the 5' RACE reads, TCRdb lists one record per CDR3 protein. The repertoire consists of roughly 300,000 distinct CDR3 sequences, with around 15% occurring once and the leading ten covering 22%. The material sequenced was PBMCs or a T cell subset sorted from them (not recorded which). The origin of the receptors is a man in his late teens or twenties who had mild COVID-19 (a few samples of this study predate the infection). Cell type and time point are not known. Each CDR3 is given with its conserved first and last residue. The D gene is left open where the match is weak. Clone size is stated in some rows and not others, as once, few, many or a class when expanded.

>TRBV5-1|many|TRBJ1-1|TRBD1
CASSLRQGRNTEAFF
TGCGCCAGCAGCTTGAGACAGGGGCGAAACACTGAAGCTTTCTTT
>TRBV29-1|few|TRBJ2-3|TRBD2
CSVEEWTSGGRATDTQYF
TGCAGCGTTGAAGAATGGACTAGCGGGGGCCGGGCGACAGATACGCAGTATTTT
>TRBV7-2|few|TRBJ2-5|-
CASSPRQAPTQYF
TGTGCCAGCAGCCCAAGACAGGCCCCGACCCAGTACTTC
>TRBV11-2|-|TRBJ2-3|-
CASSLVISGTDTQYF
TGTGCCAGCAGCTTAGTTATTTCGGGAACAGATACGCAGTATTTT
>TRBV5-1|many|TRBJ2-4|TRBD1
CASSSGQGTNIQYF
TGCGCCAGCAGCTCGGGACAGGGGACAAACATTCAGTACTTC
>TRBV24-1|few|TRBJ1-5|-
CATSDRLSNQPQHF
TGTGCCACCAGTGACCGTTTAAGCAATCAGCCCCAGCATTTT
>TRBV5-1|-|TRBJ2-3|-
CASRTLADPTDTQYF
TGCGCCAGCAGGACTTTAGCGGATCCCACAGATACGCAGTATTTT
>TRBV7-2|-|TRBJ2-3|-
CASSWEGGTDTQYF
TGTGCCAGCAGCTGGGAGGGGGGGACAGATACGCAGTATTTT
>TRBV29-1|-|TRBJ2-5|-
CSILTEPETQYF
TGCAGCATCTTGACAGAACCAGAGACCCAGTACTTC
>TRBV6-5|few|TRBJ2-5|TRBD1
CASSPDRGTWAQYF
TGTGCCAGCTCCCCGGACAGGGGGACATGGGCCCAGTACTTC
>TRBV21-1|-|TRBJ2-2|-
CASSRDKKTGELFF
TGTGCCAGCAGTCGGGACAAGAAAACCGGGGAGCTGTTTTTT
>TRBV7-9|-|TRBJ2-2|-
CAGNGWGRNTGELFF
TGTGCCGGTAATGGATGGGGCCGGAACACCGGGGAGCTGTTTTTT